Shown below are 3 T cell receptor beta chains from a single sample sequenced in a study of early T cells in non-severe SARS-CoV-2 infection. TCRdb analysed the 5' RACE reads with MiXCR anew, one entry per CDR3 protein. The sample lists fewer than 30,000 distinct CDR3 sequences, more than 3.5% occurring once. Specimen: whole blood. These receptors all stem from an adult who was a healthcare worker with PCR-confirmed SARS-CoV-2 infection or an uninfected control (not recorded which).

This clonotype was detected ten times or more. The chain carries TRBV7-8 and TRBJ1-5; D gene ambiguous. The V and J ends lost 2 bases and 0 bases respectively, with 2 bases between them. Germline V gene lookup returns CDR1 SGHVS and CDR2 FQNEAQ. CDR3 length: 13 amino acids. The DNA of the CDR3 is TGTGCCAGCAGCTTATCTAGCAATCAGCCCCAGCATTTT. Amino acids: CASSLSSNQPQHF. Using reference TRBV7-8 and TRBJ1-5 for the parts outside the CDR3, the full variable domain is GAGVSQSPRYKVAKRGQDVALRCDPISGHVSLFWYQQALGQGPEFLTYFQNEAQLDKSGLPSDRFFAERPEGSVSTLKIQRTQQEDSAVYLCASSLSSNQPQHFGDGTRLSIL.

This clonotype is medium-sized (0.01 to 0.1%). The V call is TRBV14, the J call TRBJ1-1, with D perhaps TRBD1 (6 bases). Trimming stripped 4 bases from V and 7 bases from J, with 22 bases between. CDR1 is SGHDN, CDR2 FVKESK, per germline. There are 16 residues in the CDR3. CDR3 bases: TGTGCCAGCAGCCCAGCGTCCTGGGGGCAGAGCATTGAAGCTTTCTTT. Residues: CASSPASWGQSIEAFF.

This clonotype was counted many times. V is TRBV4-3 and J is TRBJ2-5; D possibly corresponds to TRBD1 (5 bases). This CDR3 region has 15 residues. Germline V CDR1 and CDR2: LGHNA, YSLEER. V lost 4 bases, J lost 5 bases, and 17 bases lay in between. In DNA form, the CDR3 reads TGCGCCAGCAGCCTGCAGGGATCCCTCTCCGAGACCCAGTACTTC. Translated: CASSLQGSLSETQYF.